The T cell receptor beta chain described here comes from a study of blood T cells in healthy people across ages. A second PCR, run for roughly 7 to 12 cycles, used a sample-barcoded 5' primer plus a J-beta primer mix. Through a template-switch adaptor with 12 random nucleotides, each cDNA molecule received a tag. TCRdb itself ran the 5' RACE reads through MiXCR, one entry per CDR3 protein. This table has over 1,300,000 distinct CDR3 sequences, approximately 59% appearing once. The CDR3 extends over 12 amino acids. CDR1 and CDR2 (germline): SEHNR, FQNEAQ (reference sequence). V shed 5 bases and J shed 6 bases, with 11 bases lying between them.

The TCR originated in a man aged 18-30 years in good health. The chain recombines TRBV7-9 with TRBJ2-7; D is unclear. The sequencing input was blood. CDR3: CASSPSDVEQYF. The CDR3 DNA reads as TGTGCCAGCAGCCCGTCCGACGTCGAGCAGTACTTC.